The source of this T cell receptor (beta chain) is a study of shared clonotypes between healthy human individuals (dated by TCRdb to 2018 to 2021). At the level of the whole study: A few men and a couple of women, aged 18 to 49 years, made up the cohort. For each donor, CD4 naive and CD4 memory were each given three plates, CD8 naive was given two plates, and CD8 memory was given one plate. Leukapheresis yielded between about 0.85 and 10 billion PBMCs per donor. To increase sequencing depth and limit assay-specific biases, different laboratories used diverse techniques to prepare libraries and sequence TCR repertoires. The study deeply sequenced blood TCR repertoires of several healthy adults to estimate repertoire size and the extent of clonotype sharing between individuals.

Using the deep immunoSEQ assay, multiplex PCR amplified TCR CDR3 regions from genomic DNA. Extracted genomic DNA from each cell subset was distributed evenly across all wells of several immunoSEQ 96-well plates, and each plate was treated as a replicate. Each replicate PCR for sorted subsets received around 200 ng genomic DNA, equal to tens of thousands of T cell genomes. The purified libraries were quantified using a Qubit 3.0 fluorometer, sized with a Bioanalyzer 2100, and then quantified again using the KAPA Library Quantification kit. Every immunoSEQ 96-well plate was sequenced on a dedicated single-read 150-cycle Illumina NextSeq 550 flow cell. The original methods were these. The immunoSEQ output contained only junctional sequences without quality scores, so filtering could not match that applied to full-length reads. To assign V/J genes and CDR3, sequences were annotated against IMGT germline references using PyIR, a Python wrapper for IgBLAST v1.9. Any read was removed if the V/J assignment was weak (E-value above 1e-6), the CDR3 was missing, or the read contained stop codons, out-of-frame junctions, or ambiguous translated residues. V3J clonotypes were defined by identical inferred V gene, J gene, and CDR3 amino acid sequence. Percentage overlap between repertoires was calculated by dividing the number of shared unique clonotypes by the size of the smaller repertoire. Three approaches were used to assess repertoire richness: RTK rarefaction, the Chao1 estimator, and Recon v2.1 estimates of unobserved clonotypes. For all TCRbeta clonotypes obtained by the gDNA method from several donors, generation probabilities were computed with OLGA. TCRdb retrieved this table from immuneACCESS and kept in-frame rearrangements only. Not all clones are present; in checked studies, unresolved V genes account for under half, and no reason is known for the remainder. The V and J calls and clone size come from that table; D and trimming were worked out from the DNA. Within this sample are 850,000 to 1,200,000 clones, with roughly 75% of them counted one time only. The ten biggest clones cover roughly 1.5% of the sample.

On the study overall, not on this receptor specifically: Compared with non-shared clonotypes, clonotypes shared by all four sorted-subset donors had higher generation probabilities. Sampling was restricted to blood, and TCR repertoires in tissue are likely to differ from TCR repertoires in blood. Across a few donors, approximately 4.6% of naive CD4, around 3.5% of naive CD8, approximately 2.5% of memory CD4, and around 0.4% of memory CD8 clonotypes were shared. The small number of donors limited the genetic and exposure-history diversity represented. Pairwise subsampling indicated that sequencing depth was expected to affect the degree of clonotype sharing among donors. Rarefaction of sorted-subset datasets indicated incomplete sequencing despite the large sequencing depth. Naive subsets generally had larger estimated clonotype richness than memory subsets.

From a lookup of the germline V gene, CDR1 and CDR2 are MDHEN and SYDVKM. The CDR3, cysteine through phenylalanine, is 14 amino acids long. Solely the CDR3 DNA is kept, with 42 bases framed from the first base. Deletion took 8 bases off V and 2 bases off J, with a span of 13 bases between the germline ends. The donors were healthy, HIV-negative adults with no recently reported acute infections or vaccinations. All donors were Caucasian adults living in Nashville, Tennessee, USA. CD4+ T cells were enriched by magnetic negative selection, after which naive cells were positively selected on CD45RA and the negative fraction was taken as the memory subset. After blood collection by leukapheresis, PBMCs were isolated using Ficoll-Histopaque density gradient centrifugation and then cryopreserved in the vapor phase of liquid nitrogen. Purity and quantity of every magnetically sorted T cell population were checked by analytical flow cytometry. From each sorted fraction, genomic DNA was isolated and quantified by UV absorbance on a Nanodrop 2000c.

About this clone itself: This clone's antigen is unknown. No much larger clone exists at a distance of one base, and base qualities are not known.

The source is a young man in good health. Rearrangement joined TRBV28 to TRBJ1-5; confidence is insufficient to name the D gene. The material sequenced was memory CD4+ T cells sorted from blood. This specimen's cell subset or site label, per the study, means: CD45RA-negative fraction. The CDR3 here reads CASAAPLGNQPQHF. The DNA is TGTGCCAGCGCAGCCCCCCTAGGCAATCAGCCCCAGCATTTT.